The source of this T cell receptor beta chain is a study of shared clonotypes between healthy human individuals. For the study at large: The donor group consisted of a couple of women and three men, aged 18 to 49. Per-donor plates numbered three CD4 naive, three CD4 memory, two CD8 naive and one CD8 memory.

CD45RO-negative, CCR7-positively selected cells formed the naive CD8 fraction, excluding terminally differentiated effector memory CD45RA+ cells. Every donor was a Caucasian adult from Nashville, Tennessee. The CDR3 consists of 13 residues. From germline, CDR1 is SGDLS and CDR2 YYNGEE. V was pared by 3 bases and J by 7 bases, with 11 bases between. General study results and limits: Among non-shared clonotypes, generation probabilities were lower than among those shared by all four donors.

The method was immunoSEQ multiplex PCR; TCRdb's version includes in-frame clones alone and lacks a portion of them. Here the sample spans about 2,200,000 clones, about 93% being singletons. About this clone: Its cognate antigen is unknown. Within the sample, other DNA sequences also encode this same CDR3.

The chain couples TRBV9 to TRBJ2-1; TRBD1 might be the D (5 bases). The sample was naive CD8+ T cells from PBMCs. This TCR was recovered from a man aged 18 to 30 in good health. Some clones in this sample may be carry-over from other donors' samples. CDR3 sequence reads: CASSGQGWNEQFF. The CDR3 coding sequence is TGTGCCAGCAGCGGGCAGGGCTGGAATGAGCAGTTCTTC.